Below, 21 T cell receptor beta chains from the same sample are listed, as sequenced in a study of cytomegalovirus exposure and HLA in healthy donors. The PCR contained 60 Vbeta and 13 Jbeta primers. Sequencing used immunoSEQ multiplex PCR; TCRdb keeps in-frame clones, though not all of them. The table records 150,000 to 200,000 clones, roughly 80% of them present only once. Sample: PBMCs. These TCRs come from a male donor in good health and CMV-seronegative.

This chain links TRBV6-6 with TRBJ2-3, with D possibly matching TRBD1 (6 bases). The V end was cut by 5 bases, the J end by 0 bases, with 15 bases between. Germline V lookup: CDR1 MNHNY, CDR2 SVGAGI (reference sequence). CDR3 size: 16 residues. The chain's CDR3 is CASSVQGKGSTDTQYF. The DNA for the CDR3 is TGTGCCAGCAGTGTACAGGGCAAGGGGAGCACAGATACGCAGTATTTT.

Only one count was recorded for this clone. The V and J genes are TRBV28 and TRBJ2-7; 8 nucleotides agree with TRBD2. V was clipped by 5 bases and J by 1 base; unmatched bases: 7. The CDR3 runs to 15 residues. CDR1 and CDR2 from the germline V gene are MDHEN and SYDVKM. CDR3 coding DNA: TGTGCCAGCAGTCCAGCGGGGGAGGTTTCCTACGAGCAGTACTTC. Translated: CASSPAGEVSYEQYF.

The V and J genes are TRBV2 and TRBJ1-5; no clear D. The ends were cut back, 3 bases at V and 1 base at J, with 7 bases in the middle. CDR1 and CDR2 (germline): SNHLY, FYNNEI. The CDR3 length is 14 residues. The CDR3 DNA is TGTGCCAGCAGTGAGACTGAGAGCAATCAGCCCCAGCATTTT. Protein: CASSETESNQPQHF.

The rearrangement uses TRBV19 and TRBJ2-1, with 9 bases identical to TRBD2. The V gene's germline CDR1 is LNHDA and CDR2 SQIVND (reference sequence). The CDR3 length is 14 residues. Trimming at V came to 7 bases and at J to 4 bases, leaving 5 bases not matched to a gene. The CDR3 DNA is TGTGCCAGTACCACGCTAGCGGGGTACAATGAGCAGTTCTTC. Its protein product is CASTTLAGYNEQFF. Filled out from reference TRBV19 and TRBJ2-1, the complete variable domain reads DGGITQSPKYLFRKEGQNVTLSCEQNLNHDAMYWYRQDPGQGLRLIYYSQIVNDFQKGDIAEGYSVSREKKESFPLTVTSAQKNPTAFYLCASTTLAGYNEQFFGPGTRLTVL.

The rearrangement uses TRBV19 and TRBJ2-2, with 8 bases identical to TRBD2. Germline V gives CDR1 LNHDA, CDR2 SQIVND (reference sequence). The CDR3 contains 15 residues. J gave up 6 bases and V 1 base, and 4 bases lay outside the gene matches. The CDR3 is CASSIAGGAAGELFF. CDR3 DNA sequence: TGTGCCAGTAGTATAGCCGGGGGGGCGGCCGGGGAGCTGTTTTTT.

The chain combines TRBV2 with TRBJ1-5, with D unclear. The CDR3 sequence is 14 residues long. CDR1 and CDR2 (germline): SNHLY, FYNNEI. V lost 3 bases to trimming and J lost 2 bases, with 8 bases between them. This chain's CDR3 is CASSEEAGNQPQHF. The CDR3 DNA follows: TGTGCCAGCAGTGAGGAGGCGGGCAATCAGCCCCAGCATTTT. Full variable domain (outside the CDR3, taken from reference TRBV2 and TRBJ1-5): EPEVTQTPSHQVTQMGQEVILRCVPISNHLYFYWYRQILGQKVEFLVSFYNNEISEKSEIFDDQFSVERPDGSNFTLKIRSTKLEDSAMYFCASSEEAGNQPQHFGDGTRLSIL.

This clone was observed once. CDR3 DNA sequence: TGTGCCAGCACTCTTTACAATGAGCAGTTCTTC. Translating it yields CASTLYNEQFF. The chain uses TRBV6-6 and TRBJ2-1; D unresolved. Deletions cut 7 bases from V and 4 bases from J, with 5 bases between. The length of the CDR3 is 11 residues. The germline V gene encodes CDR1 MNHNY and CDR2 SVGAGI (reference sequence).

V gene TRBV7-2 combines with J gene TRBJ1-6; D gene unclear. Germline lookup yields CDR1 SGHTA and CDR2 FQGNSA. This CDR3 contains 15 residues. The V end lost 5 bases, the J end lost 12 bases, and 20 bases lay between the germline ends. This CDR3 reads CASSPNILRREPLHF. The CDR3 DNA is TGTGCCAGCAGCCCTAACATCTTGAGGCGGGAACCCCTCCACTTT.

This clone occurred many times. The chain couples TRBV7-6 to TRBJ1-1; D may be TRBD1 (6 bases). V lost 5 bases to trimming and J lost 4 bases, with 11 bases between them. Germline CDR1 SGHVS, CDR2 FNYEAQ. The CDR3 is made up of 13 amino acids. The CDR3 DNA sequence: TGTGCCAGCAGCATTACAGGGCGCACTGAAGCTTTCTTT. Its translation is CASSITGRTEAFF. Drawing the rest from reference TRBV7-6 and TRBJ1-1, the complete variable domain is GAGVSQSPRYKVTKRGQDVALRCDPISGHVSLYWYRQALGQGPEFLTYFNYEAQQDKSGLPNDRFSAERPEGSISTLTIQRTEQRDSAMYRCASSITGRTEAFFGQGTRLTVV.

The rearrangement joins TRBV7-9 to TRBJ2-1; tentative D call: TRBD2 (5 bases). Germline CDR1 and CDR2: SEHNR and FQNEAQ (reference sequence). The CDR3 length is 12 residues. V lost 5 bases to trimming and J lost 10 bases, with 12 bases between them. CDR3 bases: TGTGCCAGCAGCGCCCGACTACGGGAGCAGTTCTTC. It yields the protein CASSARLREQFF.

This chain connects TRBV4-3 to TRBJ2-7; 8 bases match TRBD2. J gave up 0 bases and V 1 base, and 8 bases lay outside the gene matches. CDR3 length: 17 residues. Germline CDR1 and CDR2: LGHNA and YSLEER. This CDR3 is CASSQVPSGSPSYEQYF. Here the CDR3 DNA reads TGCGCCAGCAGCCAAGTCCCCAGCGGGAGTCCCTCCTACGAGCAGTACTTC.

The rearrangement links TRBV4-3 to TRBJ2-2; the D gene is possibly TRBD2 (5 bases). The germline V gene has CDR1 LGHNA and CDR2 YSLEER. V lost 3 bases, J lost 5 bases, and 13 bases lay in between. CDR3 length: 15 amino acids. The CDR3 DNA sequence: TGCGCCAGCAGCCAGGTCGGGGTCAGGACCGGGGAGCTGTTTTTT. Translating gives CASSQVGVRTGELFF.

The genes are TRBV19 and TRBJ2-1; TRBD1 is a possible D gene (6 bases). The CDR3 length is 15 residues. Per the germline V gene, CDR1 is LNHDA and CDR2 is SQIVND (reference sequence). Deletions cut 3 bases from V and 6 bases from J, with 15 bases between. The CDR3 DNA reads as TGTGCCAGTAGTATGAGGGACACAGGCCGCAATGAGCAGTTCTTC. The encoded protein is CASSMRDTGRNEQFF.

V gene TRBV4-1 combines with J gene TRBJ1-5; maybe TRBD1 (5 bases). Looked up from germline, CDR1 is MGHRA and CDR2 is YSYEKL. The CDR3 loop spans 17 amino acids. V was trimmed by 7 bases and J by 2 bases, leaving 21 bases between them. The CDR3 region is CASTEGVFRRGNQPQHF. In nucleotides, the CDR3 is TGCGCCAGCACGGAAGGGGTCTTCCGCAGGGGCAATCAGCCCCAGCATTTT.

The chain couples TRBV6-5 to TRBJ2-7; TRBD1 matches 7 bases. The germline V gene encodes CDR1 MNHEY and CDR2 SVGAGI. V shed 4 bases and J 7 bases; nucleotides not matched to a gene: 10. The CDR3 is made up of 14 amino acids. The CDR3 loop reads CASSSDRAGYEQYF. The CDR3 coding sequence is TGTGCCAGCAGTTCCGACAGGGCGGGTTATGAGCAGTACTTC.

The chain combines TRBV30 with TRBJ1-5; D call uncertain. This CDR3 comprises 15 residues. Germline-derived CDR1 and CDR2 are GTSNPN and SVGIG (reference sequence). Trimming cost V 3 bases and J 3 bases, with 15 bases left between them. CDR3: CAWSSMATFNQPQHF. In nucleotides, the CDR3 is TGTGCCTGGAGCTCGATGGCCACCTTCAATCAGCCCCAGCATTTT.

The V gene is TRBV6-5, the J gene TRBJ2-1; D call uncertain. The CDR3 covers 13 residues. The ends were cut back, 11 bases at V and 2 bases at J, with 13 bases in the middle. Germline CDR1 is MNHEY and CDR2 is SVGAGI. The CDR3, as DNA: TGTGCCGCAGGTGCGCCTCCCTACAATGAGCAGTTCTTC. Translating gives CAAGAPPYNEQFF.

This clone showed up just a few times. The chain carries TRBV2 and TRBJ2-1; maybe TRBD2 (5 bases). V was shortened by 6 bases and J by 10 bases, with 13 bases between the two germline ends. This CDR3 region has 12 residues. CDR1 and CDR2 from the germline V gene are SNHLY and FYNNEI. CDR3 sequence reads: CASRATASEQFF. The CDR3 DNA is TGTGCCAGCAGGGCCACGGCTAGCGAGCAGTTCTTC.

This chain connects TRBV23-1 to TRBJ2-7; 11 positions match TRBD2. TRBV23-1 is placed among ORFs of uncertain function. The CDR3 is 17 residues long. Losses at the gene ends were 4 bases for V and 3 bases for J; bases not matched to a gene: 11. The CDR3 DNA follows: TGCGCCAGCAGTCGACCCCCAGGACTAGCGGGTAACTACGAGCAGTACTTC. Residues: CASSRPPGLAGNYEQYF.

Only a few counts were recorded for this clone. The chain couples TRBV10-3 to TRBJ1-2, with TRBD1 matching 7 bases. The V gene's germline CDR1 is ENHRY and CDR2 SYGVKD. The CDR3 loop spans 13 amino acids. Losses at the gene ends were 4 bases for V and 4 bases for J; bases not matched to a gene: 3. Here the CDR3 reads CAISGDRAYGYTF. CDR3 sequence (DNA): TGTGCCATCAGTGGCGACAGGGCCTATGGCTACACCTTC.

This clone was picked up a small number of times. CDR3 amino acids: CSVNHRDNEKLFF. CDR3 coding DNA: TGTTCCGTAAACCACAGGGATAATGAAAAACTGTTTTTT. The rearrangement joins TRBV7-9 to TRBJ1-4; possible D gene TRBD1, 6 bases. Germline V gene lookup returns CDR1 SEHNR and CDR2 FQNEAQ (reference sequence). The CDR3 has 13 residues.